This TCR beta chain was documented in a study of identical twins (dated by TCRdb to 2015 to 2016). Background for the entire study: To test whether fetal clonotypes persist, the study used deep sequencing on TCR alpha and beta repertoires from monozygotic twins, unrelated adults of various ages, and cord blood. To rule out contamination, the twin experiments were replicated at different times with different library preparation protocols.

Relative to germline, V is 3 bases shorter and J is 4 bases shorter, with 24 bases between their ends. CDR1 is given as LGHNA and CDR2 as YSLEER, both from the germline V gene. The CDR3 holds 18 amino acids from the cysteine to the phenylalanine. Only CDR3 DNA is held: 54 bases, read in frame from base 1. All donors were healthy Caucasians. The twin cohort consisted of three pairs of female monozygotic twins, all aged 18 to 29 years. Positive isolation kits from Invitrogen were used to isolate CD4+ and CD8+ T cell populations. Concerning this clonotype: Which antigen it targets is not known. No much larger clone is present one base from it, and per-base qualities are unavailable.

The library was made by 5' RACE. The data were produced on an Illumina HiSeq 2000. Template switching added a universal primer binding site, and the final cDNA carried a unique molecular identifier that allowed TCR cDNA molecules to be counted accurately. Specific primers in the conserved constant-segment region were used to synthesize first-strand cDNA for TCR alpha and beta chains. Each cDNA library was double barcoded, with a SMART-Mk sample barcode plus Illumina barcodes, to control for contamination. Two successive PCR steps introduced TruSeq adapter sequences along with Illumina sample barcodes. Sequencing of the TCR alpha and beta cDNA libraries was done on the Illumina HiSeq platform using custom primers. The paper's processing steps were these. MiGEC processed the raw reads to extract unique molecular identifiers, while MiXCR was used to determine the CDR3 positions. For each individual, recombination models were inferred using an EM algorithm with the repgenHMM and IGoR tools. The analysis of shared clonotypes was done with the tcR package in R, with sharing normalized by the product of cloneset sizes. To study raw recombination without the effects of thymic and clonal selection, out-of-frame nonproductive sequences were analyzed. TCRdb handled the public reads itself, with Q25 trimming in fastp and clone calling in MiXCR, and kept productive beta chains. When rows share a CDR3 protein, they turn into one entry using the most common DNA and genes. The V and J calls and clone size come from TCRdb's table, not from the authors' own analysis. The sample has about 470,000 distinct CDR3 sequences on record, 20% to 30% of them singletons. The top ten hold about 3% of the sample.

The paper as a whole reports these results and caveats: Because the same donors could not be followed over many years, conclusions were based on cross-sectional statistical analysis. Recombination models systematically underestimated out-of-frame TCR alpha sharing in monozygotic twins but agreed with sharing between unrelated individuals. Invariant T cells such as MAIT and iNKT could partly confound zero-insertion analyses, though diverse VJ usage argued against this for most clonotypes. Abundant cord blood beta clonotypes had fewer insertions, young adult naive repertoires showed a similar but weaker trend, and memory repertoires showed no such trend. Out-of-frame TCR alpha sequences shared between twins showed an excess of low generation-probability sequences compared with coincidental sharing between unrelated individuals. Excess twin sharing in beta out-of-frame sequences was weaker because fewer shared sequences lowered the signal-to-noise ratio.

These data also featured in a second study, about T cells expressing NK-cell markers. From that second study: In sorted CD3+CD56+NKG2C+, CD3+CD56+NKG2C- and CD3+CD56-NKG2C+ T-cell subsets from several donors, TCR beta-chain repertoires were profiled. Of the eight sequenced donors, seven were found to be HCMV-seropositive and one was found to be HCMV-seronegative. In several experiments an anti-gammadeltaTCR antibody was added to restrict sorting to alphabetaTCR-expressing T cells. In a handful of donors, the dominant CD3+CD56+NKG2C+ clonotypes were found to rank among the top 10 CD8+ clonotypes and to make up 1.0-7.0% of CD8+ T cells. Those dominant clonotypes were again the most abundant among CD3+CD56-NKG2C+ cells in four donors, at about 28.3-60.1%. It remained unclear whether the expanded NKG2C-expressing T cell clones were specific for HCMV antigens. The study sequenced eight donors, all healthy volunteers chosen at random: three men and five women. HCMV serostatus was determined by detecting HCMV-specific IgG in serum with a commercial ELISA kit. MIGEC was used to demultiplex reads and group the reads by UMI, and MiTCR was used to assemble and quantify clonotypes. To remove erroneous sequences, TCR cDNA sequences were retained only when supported by two or more reads. The tcR package was used for downstream repertoire analysis, and clonotypes were matched between fractions using CDR3 nucleotide sequence together with V segment. Antigen specificity was annotated against VDJdb with VDJmatch, allowing one amino acid substitution in CDR3.

The clonotype originates from a woman between 18 and 29 years old in good health. The sequence links TRBV4-3 to TRBJ1-1, with TRBD1 perhaps the D gene, on 5 matching bases. The specimen sequenced was CD4+ T cells sorted from blood. The CDR3 sequence is CASSQSYQVQGESTEAFF. The bases read TGCGCCAGCAGCCAGAGTTACCAGGTTCAGGGCGAGAGCACTGAAGCTTTCTTT.